This T cell receptor (beta chain) was sequenced during a study of shared clonotypes between healthy human individuals (dated by TCRdb to 2020 to 2021). With respect to the entire study: The cohort comprised a couple of women and a few men aged 18 to 49 years. Per donor, three plates each were used for CD4 naive and CD4 memory, two for CD8 naive, and one for CD8 memory. The study deeply sequenced blood TCR repertoires of about 5 healthy adults to estimate repertoire size and the extent of clonotype sharing between individuals. Libraries were prepared and TCR repertoires were sequenced by different laboratories using diverse techniques, in order to increase sequencing depth and limit assay-specific biases. Leukapheresis yielded between about 0.85 and 9 billion PBMCs per donor. Broader findings and caveats from the paper: When a handful of donors were compared, the shared fraction of clonotypes was about 5.2% for naive CD4, roughly 3.3% for naive CD8, 2% to 2.5% for memory CD4, and less than 0.45% for memory CD8. The genetic and exposure-history diversity represented was limited by the small number of donors. Sampling was restricted to blood, and TCR repertoires in tissues likely differ from the TCR repertoires found in blood. Incomplete sequencing was indicated by rarefaction of sorted-subset datasets, despite the large sequencing depth. Clonotypes shared by all four sorted-subset donors showed higher generation probabilities than non-shared clonotypes. Larger estimated clonotype richness was generally found for naive subsets than for memory subsets. Pairwise subsampling indicated that sequencing depth was expected to affect the degree of clonotype sharing among donors.

This clone occurred once. The antigen it recognizes is unknown. Within one base of it there is no much larger clone, and no base qualities were kept. The donors were healthy, HIV-negative adults with no recently reported acute infections or vaccinations. All donors were Caucasian adults living in Nashville, Tennessee, USA. CD4+ T cells were enriched by magnetic negative selection, after which naive cells were positively selected on CD45RA and the negative fraction was taken as the memory subset. Blood was collected by leukapheresis, and PBMCs were isolated by Ficoll-Histopaque density gradient centrifugation and then cryopreserved in liquid nitrogen vapor phase. Purity and quantity of every magnetically sorted T cell population were checked by analytical flow cytometry. Each sorted fraction had its genomic DNA isolated and then quantified by UV absorbance on a Nanodrop 2000c. Using the deep immunoSEQ assay, TCR CDR3 regions were amplified from genomic DNA by multiplex PCR. Extracted genomic DNA from each cell subset was distributed evenly across all wells of several immunoSEQ 96-well plates, and each plate was treated as a replicate. Each replicate PCR for sorted subsets received around 200 ng genomic DNA, equal to about 30,000 T cell genomes. The purified libraries were quantified using a Qubit 3.0 fluorometer, sized with a Bioanalyzer 2100, and then quantified again using the KAPA Library Quantification kit. Every immunoSEQ 96-well plate was sequenced on a separate single-read 150-cycle Illumina NextSeq 550 flow cell. Turning to the authors' computational methods: The immunoSEQ output contained only junctional sequences without quality scores, so filtering could not match that applied to full-length reads. To assign V/J genes and CDR3, sequences were annotated using PyIR, a Python wrapper for IgBLAST v1.9, with IMGT germline references. Any read was removed if the V/J assignment was weak (E-value above 1e-6), the CDR3 was missing, or the read contained stop codons, out-of-frame junctions, or ambiguous translated residues. V3J clonotypes were defined as sequences sharing the same inferred V gene, J gene, and CDR3 amino acid sequence. Percentage overlap between repertoires was computed as shared unique clonotypes divided by the size of the smaller repertoire. Richness of each repertoire was evaluated using RTK rarefaction, the Chao1 estimator, and Recon v2.1 estimates of unobserved clonotypes. OLGA was used to compute generation probabilities for all TCRbeta clonotypes that the gDNA method yielded from a handful of donors. TCRdb's version of the immuneACCESS table is confined to in-frame rearrangements and falls short of the full clone set. An unresolved V gene accounts for under half of the shortfall where checked; the remainder is of unknown origin. Clone size and the V and J calls come from that table; the DNA yielded D and trimming. In this sample the table shows under 1,900,000 clones, 98% to 99% of which occur a single time. The ten largest clones add up to 0.36% of the sample.

V gives up 6 bases and J gives up 4 bases, and the segment between their germline ends measures 13 bases. The CDR3 starts with the cysteine, ends with the phenylalanine, and has 13 residues. Here the CDR3 DNA is all that survives: 39 bases in frame from base 1. Sequences MNHEY (CDR1) and SVGAGI (CDR2) are obtained from the germline V gene. The material sequenced was naive CD4+ T cells sorted from blood. This specimen's cell subset or site label, per the study, means: CD45RA+ positively selected. The chain employs TRBV6-5 and TRBJ2-7; the D gene identity is not certain. The TCR comes from a man aged 25-45 years in good health. The sequence in DNA is TGTGCCAGCAGCCCGGGCCCCAGGTACGAGCAGTACTTC. The resulting protein is CASSPGPRYEQYF.